This is a list of T cell receptor beta chains from one sample in a study of breast tumors, draining lymph nodes, adjacent tissues. TCRdb fed the multiplex PCR reads into MiXCR, producing one record per CDR3 protein. The sample includes over 20,000 distinct CDR3 sequences, 23% of them seen just once. The material sequenced was breast tumor tissue. The receptors were gathered from a female donor with breast cancer. Some clones in this sample may be carry-over from other donors' samples. CDR3s include the opening cysteine and the closing phenylalanine or tryptophan. The D gene is left open where the match is weak. Clone size appears in some rows only: once, few, many, or a class for an expanded clone.

v_gene	abundance	j_gene	d_gene	CDR3aa	CDR3nt
TRBV24-1	.	TRBJ2-1	TRBD2	CATSDPRLAAAYNEQFF	TGTGCCACCAGTGATCCACGACTAGCGGCCGCCTACAATGAGCAGTTCTTC
TRBV6-1	many	TRBJ2-5	TRBD1	CASRRQGRETQYF	TGTGCCAGCAGGAGACAGGGGCGGGAGACCCAGTACTTC
TRBV12-3/TRBV12-4	many	TRBJ2-1	TRBD2	CASSFRGTSGTPVNEQFF	TGTGCCAGCAGTTTTCGTGGGACTAGCGGGACTCCTGTCAATGAGCAGTTCTTC
TRBV5-8	many	TRBJ2-3	TRBD2	CASSLTAGGPRSDTQYF	TGTGCCAGCAGCTTGACGGCGGGAGGGCCCCGATCAGATACGCAGTATTTT
TRBV6-1	.	TRBJ1-2	.	CASSEVGGAGYTF	TGTGCCAGCAGTGAAGTAGGCGGGGCGGGCTACACCTTC
TRBV11-2	many	TRBJ1-2	.	CASRKDSNYGYTF	TGTGCCAGCAGAAAGGACAGCAACTATGGCTACACCTTC
TRBV20-1	many	TRBJ2-3	.	CSARDRHSTSTDTQYF	TGCAGTGCTAGAGATCGACATTCAACTAGCACAGATACGCAGTATTTT
TRBV20-1	few	TRBJ1-1	.	CSARDHVGNTEAFF	TGCAGTGCTAGAGATCATGTAGGGAACACTGAAGCTTTCTTT
TRBV10-3	many	TRBJ2-2	TRBD2	CAISEWGGTGELFF	TGTGCCATCAGTGAGTGGGGAGGGACCGGGGAGCTGTTTTTT
TRBV3-1	many	TRBJ2-5	TRBD1	CASSHRDRETQYF	TGTGCCAGCAGTCACAGGGACAGAGAGACCCAGTACTTC
TRBV7-6	many	TRBJ2-5	TRBD1	CASSPGQRKETQYF	TGTGCCAGCAGCCCGGGACAGAGGAAGGAGACCCAGTACTTC
TRBV15	many	TRBJ2-5	TRBD2	CATSTGLAGVETQYF	TGTGCCACCAGCACCGGACTAGCGGGAGTGGAGACCCAGTACTTC
TRBV5-1	few	TRBJ2-3	.	CASSKDEVEPVDF	TGCGCCAGCAGCAAAGATGAGGTCGAACCAGTGGATTTT
TRBV25-1	many	TRBJ2-1	.	CASNDPGRSSEQFF	TGTGCCAGCAACGATCCAGGAAGATCCAGTGAGCAGTTCTTC
TRBV29-1	.	TRBJ1-2	TRBD1	CSVGTEASYGYTF	TGCAGCGTGGGGACAGAGGCTAGCTATGGCTACACCTTT
TRBV7-2	.	TRBJ1-6	.	CASSLAQGSYNSPLHF	TGTGCCAGCAGCTTAGCGCAAGGCAGTTATAATTCACCCCTCCACTTT